Shown below are 19 T cell receptor beta chains from a single sample sequenced in a study of blood T cell repertoires in COVID-19. The repertoire was sequenced with immunoSEQ multiplex PCR; TCRdb's copy has only in-frame clones and lacks some. In the table there are about 62,000 clones, 86% of which are singletons. The sequenced material came from peripheral blood. The receptors shown here come from a woman of 80 years or more with acute or convalescent COVID-19.

CDR3 DNA: TGTGCCAGCAGCAACGGTCTCCACTCTGGAAACACCATATATTTT. Its translation is CASSNGLHSGNTIYF. The rearrangement links TRBV21-1 to TRBJ1-3. TRBV21-1 is flagged as a pseudogene. The CDR3 loop spans 15 amino acids.

This chain links TRBV5-1 with TRBJ2-3; 9 nucleotides agree with TRBD1. Germline V gives CDR1 SGHRS, CDR2 YFSETQ. The trim removed 5 bases at V and 3 bases at J, leaving 4 bases unmatched. CDR3 length: 14 residues. The CDR3 DNA reads as TGCGCCAGCAGTCAAGGACAGGGGACAGATACGCAGTATTTT. Translation gives CASSQGQGTDTQYF.

This clone occurred once. The J gene is TRBJ1-3, the V gene TRBV27; a possible D gene is TRBD1 (6 bases). This CDR3 region has 19 residues. The germline CDR1 and CDR2 sequences are MNHEY and SMNVEV (reference sequence). V lost 1 base, J lost 2 bases, and 21 bases lay in between. In DNA form, the CDR3 reads TGTGCCAGCAGTTTATATTTCCGCCTTGGAGGGGGGGCTGGAAACACCATATATTTT. It translates to CASSLYFRLGGGAGNTIYF.

In this sample, this clone turned up once. Additional DNA sequences in this sample encode the identical CDR3. The chain carries TRBV5-1 and TRBJ1-5; D remains ambiguous. Deletions cut 0 bases from V and 6 bases from J, with 7 bases between. Germline CDR1 is SGHRS and CDR2 is YFSETQ. This CDR3 has 13 amino acids. The CDR3 bases are TGCGCCAGCAGCTTGGGGGCTGGTCAGCCCCAGCATTTT. Residues: CASSLGAGQPQHF.

This clone was counted a single time. This rearrangement joins TRBV9 to TRBJ2-1; the match to TRBD2 covers 15 bases. The V gene end was trimmed by 0 bases and the J gene end by 5 bases; junction bases not matched to a gene: 6. The CDR3 is 18 residues long. Looked up from germline, CDR1 is SGDLS and CDR2 is YYNGEE. CDR3 bases: TGTGCCAGCAGCGTAGGGACTAGCGGGAGGGCCAAGAACAATGAGCAGTTCTTC. Translated, it gives CASSVGTSGRAKNNEQFF.

CDR3 coding DNA: TGTGCCAGCAGCACCAACCGGGACAGTTATGGCTACACCTTC. Translation gives CASSTNRDSYGYTF. This chain connects TRBV9 to TRBJ1-2; 7 bases fit TRBD1. Trimming cost V 4 bases and J 5 bases; bases outside gene matches: 8. In germline, CDR1 is SGDLS, CDR2 YYNGEE. This CDR3 comprises 14 residues.

The chain combines TRBV11-2 with TRBJ1-2; D is perhaps TRBD1 (5 bases). Trimming removed 6 bases at V and 9 bases at J, with 17 bases between. Germline V lookup: CDR1 SGHAT, CDR2 FQNNGV. The CDR3 sequence is 13 residues long. CDR3 protein: CASSSPGLQRYTF. CDR3 DNA sequence: TGTGCCAGCAGTTCTCCGGGACTCCAACGCTACACCTTC.

The chain combines TRBV7-9 with TRBJ2-5, with D possibly TRBD2 on 6 matching bases. Looked up from germline, CDR1 is SEHNR and CDR2 is FQNEAQ (reference sequence). CDR3 size: 15 residues. With 1 base removed from V and 5 bases from J, the gap between germline ends came to 14 bases. The CDR3 bases are TGTGCCAGCAGCTTAGTTTTCGGGGGTGCTGAGACCCAGTACTTC. The encoded protein is CASSLVFGGAETQYF. The full variable domain, rest sourced from reference TRBV7-9 and TRBJ2-5, is DTGVSQNPRHKITKRGQNVTFRCDPISEHNRLYWYRQTLGQGPEFLTYFQNEAQLEKSRLLSDRFSAERPKGSFSTLEIQRTEQGDSAMYLCASSLVFGGAETQYFGPGTRLLVL.

The chain carries TRBV11-3 and TRBJ2-6, with D perhaps TRBD1 (6 bases). Germline loops: CDR1 SGHNT, CDR2 YENEEA. This CDR3 comprises 19 residues. V gave up 0 bases and J gave up 0 bases, with 15 bases separating them. The DNA of the CDR3 is TGTGCCAGCAGCTTAGAGTACGCGACAGGAAACTCTGGGGCCAACGTCCTGACTTTC. Protein product: CASSLEYATGNSGANVLTF.

The chain links TRBV28 to TRBJ2-7; weak D call: TRBD1 (7 bases). With 3 bases removed from V and 1 base from J, the gap between germline ends came to 19 bases. The CDR3 loop spans 17 amino acids. Germline lookup yields CDR1 MDHEN and CDR2 SYDVKM. In DNA, the CDR3 is TGTGCCAGCAGTTTCCTCCAGTCAGGGGGACTTTCCTACGAGCAGTACTTC. The encoded protein is CASSFLQSGGLSYEQYF. Together with reference TRBV28 and TRBJ2-7, the CDR3 gives the full variable domain: DVKVTQSSRYLVKRTGEKVFLECVQDMDHENMFWYRQDPGLGLRLIYFSYDVKMKEKGDIPEGYSVSREKKERFSLILESASTNQTSMYLCASSFLQSGGLSYEQYFGPGTRLTVT.

The chain links TRBV24-1 to TRBJ1-4; maybe TRBD1 (5 bases). The V end lost 2 bases, the J end lost 8 bases, and 14 bases lay between the germline ends. The CDR3 is made up of 15 amino acids. CDR1 and CDR2 (germline): KGHDR, SFDVKD. The CDR3 loop reads CATSDSQGVGEKLFF. As DNA, the CDR3 is TGTGCCACCAGTGATTCTCAAGGGGTAGGAGAAAAACTGTTTTTT.

The gene calls are TRBV27 and TRBJ2-3; 7 bases line up with TRBD1. Trimming took 7 bases from V and 0 from J; bases not matched to a gene: 7. Germline V gene lookup returns CDR1 MNHEY and CDR2 SMNVEV (reference sequence). The CDR3 has 15 residues. The CDR3 loop reads CASTSDRASTDTQYF. As DNA, the CDR3 is TGTGCCAGCACCAGTGACAGGGCTAGCACAGATACGCAGTATTTT.

V gene TRBV7-2 combines with J gene TRBJ2-5; 10 bases fit TRBD2. The CDR3 is 16 residues long. Unmatched junction bases numbered 4, after V lost 2 bases and J lost 1 base. Germline V CDR1 and CDR2: SGHTA, FQGNSA. DNA for the CDR3: TGTGCCAGCAGCTTATTTCCTAGCGGGGGCCAAGAGACCCAGTACTTC. Protein sequence: CASSLFPSGGQETQYF. The variable domain in full, completed from reference TRBV7-2 and TRBJ2-5, reads GAGVSQSPSNKVTEKGKDVELRCDPISGHTALYWYRQSLGQGLEFLIYFQGNSAPDKSGLPSDRFSAERTGGSVSTLTIQRTQQEDSAVYLCASSLFPSGGQETQYFGPGTRLLVL.

This sequence joins TRBV9 and TRBJ2-1, with TRBD2 identical over 11 bases. Germline CDR1 SGDLS, CDR2 YYNGEE. The ends lost 6 bases at V and 5 bases at J; junction bases unmatched: 7. This CDR3 spans 15 amino acids. CDR3 nucleotides: TGTGCCAGCACCAGAACTAGCGGGGGAAACAATGAGCAGTTCTTC. Its translation: CASTRTSGGNNEQFF.

The chain is built from TRBV5-1 and TRBJ2-1; 8 nucleotides align to TRBD1. Trimming removed 4 bases from V and 8 bases from J; junction bases left unmatched: 14. CDR1 SGHRS and CDR2 YFSETQ come from the germline V gene. The CDR3 extends over 16 amino acids. Here the CDR3 DNA reads TGCGCCAGCAGCCCACTAACCGGACAGGGTGGCTATGAGCAGTTCTTC. This translates into CASSPLTGQGGYEQFF.

This chain links TRBV27 with TRBJ2-7; 7 nucleotides line up with TRBD2. V trimming: 2 bases; J trimming: 1 base; junction bases outside the gene matches: 5. The CDR3 totals 15 residues. Germline lookup yields CDR1 MNHEY and CDR2 SMNVEV (reference sequence). The CDR3 DNA is TGTGCCAGCAGTTTACGAAGGGGAGGGTCCTACGAGCAGTACTTC. Protein: CASSLRRGGSYEQYF.

The chain employs TRBV27 and TRBJ1-6; D may be TRBD1 (6 bases). The germline gives CDR1 MNHEY, CDR2 SMNVEV (reference sequence). The CDR3 loop spans 15 amino acids. V was cut by 0 bases and J by 5 bases, with 8 bases left in between. CDR3 sequence: CASSLSNRDNSPLHF. For the CDR3, the DNA is TGTGCCAGCAGTTTATCGAACAGGGATAATTCACCCCTCCACTTT.

The chain carries TRBV7-9 and TRBJ2-2, with 7 bases aligning to TRBD1. The CDR3 runs 15 residues. Losses at the gene ends were 5 bases for V and 3 bases for J; bases not matched to a gene: 6. Germline assignment: CDR1 SEHNR and CDR2 FQNEAQ (reference sequence). CDR3 loop: CASSPMGTDTGELFF. CDR3 bases: TGTGCCAGCAGCCCGATGGGGACAGACACCGGGGAGCTGTTTTTT.

The rearrangement uses TRBV19 and TRBJ1-2; 9 bases map to TRBD1. Germline CDR1 reads LNHDA; CDR2 reads SQIVND (reference sequence). J was trimmed by 3 bases and V by 3 bases; bases with no gene match: 17. The CDR3 is 19 residues long. The CDR3 DNA is TGTGCCAGTAGTATTCGTCAATACCGGGACAGGGAAAGTTACTATGGCTACACCTTC. It is translated as CASSIRQYRDRESYYGYTF.